The clone carrying this T cell receptor (beta chain) is categorized as medium-sized. This sample is part of a study of sequential checkpoint blockade in melanoma. Turning to the study itself: Arm A got nivolumab then ipilimumab; arm B the reverse, 1:1. Maintenance nivolumab came after either treatment sequence.

Documented treatment: randomized to nivolumab then ipilimumab (arm A) or the reverse (arm B). No patient had prior DNA-damaging chemotherapy. Live CD3+CD8+ CD19− CD56− cells were sorted from PBMCs. Sequencing was performed with immunoSEQ multiplex PCR; in TCRdb, only in-frame clones are kept and a portion is missing. Here the sample spans about 18,000 clones, roughly 72% being singletons. Germline values: CDR1 KGHSH, CDR2 LQKENI. Trimming stripped 2 bases from V and 8 bases from J, with 15 bases between. This CDR3 region has 14 residues. Sequencing was performed on CD8+ T cells sorted from blood (inferred from file names), taken from a patient given nivolumab and ipilimumab in sequence. V and J are TRBV18 and TRBJ1-2, with D maybe TRBD1 (5 bases). This TCR derives from a human donor with melanoma. The CDR3 loop reads CASSPTGYFGGYTF. The CDR3 region has the DNA TGTGCCAGCTCACCAACAGGATATTTCGGGGGCTACACCTTC.